The 14 T cell receptor beta chains below all came from one sample that was sequenced in a study of T cell changes during pregnancy in multiple sclerosis. Using immunoSEQ multiplex PCR, the repertoire was profiled, and TCRdb retains in-frame clones only, with some absent. The table lists about 100,000 clones, 94% of them singletons. The input for sequencing was peripheral blood, taken before pregnancy. The receptors come from a female donor with multiple sclerosis, enrolled in a pregnancy study.

The chain combines TRBV30 with TRBJ2-2; 7 bases line up with TRBD1. After removal of 8 bases from V and 5 bases from J, the junction contained 11 bases not matched to a gene. The CDR3 consists of 14 residues. CDR1 GTSNPN and CDR2 SVGIG come from the germline V gene (reference sequence). The DNA of the CDR3 is TGTGCCCGCTCGATCGGGACAGCAACCGGGGAGCTGTTTTTT. This encodes CARSIGTATGELFF.

The chain uses TRBV7-9 and TRBJ1-2, with 8 positions matching TRBD1. V was pared by 5 bases and J by 8 bases, with 7 bases of the junction left unmatched. The CDR3 covers 13 residues. From germline, CDR1 is SEHNR and CDR2 FQNEAQ (reference sequence). The CDR3 DNA reads TGTGCCAGCAGCCAAGGACAGGGCGTCGGCTACACCTTC. It translates to CASSQGQGVGYTF.

The chain carries TRBV4-1 and TRBJ2-1; the match to TRBD2 covers 8 bases. This CDR3 spans 19 amino acids. CDR1 and CDR2 (germline): MGHRA, YSYEKL. Trimming at V came to 1 base and at J to 0 bases, leaving 11 bases not matched to a gene. CDR3 protein: CASSQGKLAVSSSYNEQFF. The CDR3 nucleotides read TGCGCCAGCAGCCAAGGCAAACTAGCGGTTTCCAGCTCCTACAATGAGCAGTTCTTC.

This chain connects TRBV5-1 to TRBJ2-3; TRBD1 agrees at 10 bases. The CDR3 contains 15 residues. The ends lost 3 bases at V and 4 bases at J; junction bases unmatched: 5. Germline-derived CDR1 and CDR2 are SGHRS and YFSETQ. The CDR3 protein is CASSSGQGGPDTQYF. CDR3 sequence (DNA): TGCGCCAGCAGCTCTGGACAGGGGGGACCAGATACGCAGTATTTT.

The genes are TRBV5-8 and TRBJ1-1, with D perhaps TRBD1 (5 bases). CDR1 is SGHTS and CDR2 is YDEGEE in the germline V gene. This CDR3 has 13 amino acids. Trimming took off 6 bases at V and 5 bases at J, with 14 bases between the two ends. CDR3 protein: CASIVDSGTEAFF. In DNA form, the CDR3 reads TGTGCCAGCATTGTCGACAGCGGGACTGAAGCTTTCTTT.

V usage is TRBV7-2 and J usage is TRBJ2-1; perhaps TRBD2 as D (6 bases). Trimming cost V 4 bases and J 2 bases, with 9 bases left between them. The CDR3 consists of 14 residues. CDR1 is SGHTA and CDR2 is FQGNSA in the germline V gene. The CDR3 spells CASSSGVAYNEQFF. The CDR3 DNA is TGTGCCAGCAGCTCGGGAGTGGCCTACAATGAGCAGTTCTTC.

The chain employs TRBV18 and TRBJ1-2; no reliable D call. Trimming took 3 bases from V and 4 from J, leaving 18 bases between them. Germline V gives CDR1 KGHSH, CDR2 LQKENI. This CDR3 region has 16 residues. The CDR3 DNA is TGTGCCAGCTCACCGGGCAGACCAAGGGAGTTCTATGGCTACACCTTC. This gives the protein CASSPGRPREFYGYTF. Based on the CDR3 plus reference TRBV18 and TRBJ1-2, the full variable domain is NAGVMQNPRHLVRRRGQEARLRCSPMKGHSHVYWYRQLPEEGLKFMVYLQKENIIDESGMPKERFSAEFPKEGPSILRIQQVVRGDSAAYFCASSPGRPREFYGYTFGSGTRLTVV.

In its sample, this clone was seen once. V and J are TRBV9 and TRBJ2-2; 10 nucleotides line up with TRBD2. Germline V lookup: CDR1 SGDLS, CDR2 YYNGEE. This CDR3 contains 16 residues. V lost 3 bases, J lost 1 base, and 3 bases stayed unmatched. Here the CDR3 DNA reads TGTGCCAGCAGCGGGACTAGCGGACGGAACACCGGGGAGCTGTTTTTT. Its protein is CASSGTSGRNTGELFF.

In this sample, this clone turned up once. The genes are TRBV5-1 and TRBJ1-1, with 7 bases matching TRBD1. CDR3 length: 14 amino acids. Per the germline V gene, CDR1 is SGHRS and CDR2 is YFSETQ. J lost 4 bases, V lost 0 bases, and 3 bases had no gene match. The CDR3 DNA reads as TGCGCCAGCAGCTTGGGAGGGGGCGGCACTGAAGCTTTCTTT. Its translation: CASSLGGGGTEAFF.

The chain joins TRBV7-2 to TRBJ1-1, with a possible D match to TRBD1 (6 bases). The V end was cut by 1 base, the J end by 1 base, with 13 bases between. Germline assignment: CDR1 SGHTA and CDR2 FQGNSA. The CDR3 is made up of 16 amino acids. CDR3 sequence: CASSLVWTARNTEAFF. DNA for the CDR3: TGTGCCAGCAGCTTAGTCTGGACAGCTAGGAACACTGAAGCTTTCTTT.

The CDR3 DNA sequence: TGTGCCAGTAGTATTATCTTAGGGGGAGGGGCGAAGACTGAAGCTTTCTTT. Translated, it gives CASSIILGGGAKTEAFF. The rearrangement joins TRBV19 to TRBJ1-1, with D possibly being TRBD1 (6 bases). The CDR3 contains 17 residues. CDR1 and CDR2 from the germline V gene are LNHDA and SQIVND (reference sequence). V was pared by 3 bases and J by 5 bases, with 22 bases between. The complete variable domain, with remaining parts taken from reference TRBV19 and TRBJ1-1, reads DGGITQSPKYLFRKEGQNVTLSCEQNLNHDAMYWYRQDPGQGLRLIYYSQIVNDFQKGDIAEGYSVSREKKESFPLTVTSAQKNPTAFYLCASSIILGGGAKTEAFFGQGTRLTVV.

This chain uses TRBV28 with TRBJ2-1, with TRBD1 matching 7 bases. From germline, CDR1 is MDHEN and CDR2 SYDVKM. Trimming at V came to 6 bases and at J to 3 bases, leaving 8 bases not matched to a gene. The CDR3 has 15 amino acids. The CDR3 protein is CASSSAGTDYNEQFF. CDR3 nucleotide sequence: TGTGCCAGCAGCTCAGCCGGGACAGACTACAATGAGCAGTTCTTC.

This chain joins TRBV28 and TRBJ2-7; D may be TRBD2 (5 bases). CDR3 size: 13 residues. Trimming took off 8 bases at V and 5 bases at J, with 16 bases between the two ends. Germline lookup yields CDR1 MDHEN and CDR2 SYDVKM. CDR3 loop: CASSEGPRNEQYF. The DNA for the CDR3 is TGTGCCAGCTCCGAGGGCCCCCGGAACGAGCAGTACTTC. The full variable domain, in which reference TRBV28 and TRBJ2-7 provide the parts outside the CDR3, is DVKVTQSSRYLVKRTGEKVFLECVQDMDHENMFWYRQDPGLGLRLIYFSYDVKMKEKGDIPEGYSVSREKKERFSLILESASTNQTSMYLCASSEGPRNEQYFGPGTRLTVT.

The V gene is TRBV11-2, the J gene TRBJ2-7, with 9 bases identical to TRBD1. The CDR3 runs to 15 residues. Germline V gives CDR1 SGHAT, CDR2 FQNNGV. With 5 bases clipped from V and 3 bases from J, the junction kept 8 bases outside the gene matches. This chain's CDR3 is CASSTAGTGLYEQYF. For the CDR3, the DNA is TGTGCCAGCAGCACAGCCGGGACAGGGCTCTACGAGCAGTACTTC.